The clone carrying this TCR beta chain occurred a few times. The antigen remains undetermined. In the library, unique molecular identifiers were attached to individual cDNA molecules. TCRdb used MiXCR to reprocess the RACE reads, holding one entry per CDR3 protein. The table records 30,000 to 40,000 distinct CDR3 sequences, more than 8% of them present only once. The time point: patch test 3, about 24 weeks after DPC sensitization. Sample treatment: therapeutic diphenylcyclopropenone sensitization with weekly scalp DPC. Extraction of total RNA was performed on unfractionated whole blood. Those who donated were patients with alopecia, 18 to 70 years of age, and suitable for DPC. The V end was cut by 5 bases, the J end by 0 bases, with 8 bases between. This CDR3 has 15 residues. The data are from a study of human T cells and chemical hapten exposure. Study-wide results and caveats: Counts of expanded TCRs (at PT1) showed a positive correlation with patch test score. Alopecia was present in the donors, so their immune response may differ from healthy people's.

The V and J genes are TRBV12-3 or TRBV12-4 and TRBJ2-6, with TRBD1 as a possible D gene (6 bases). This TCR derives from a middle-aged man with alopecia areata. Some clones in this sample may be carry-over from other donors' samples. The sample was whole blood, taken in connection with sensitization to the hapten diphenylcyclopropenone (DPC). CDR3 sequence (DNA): TGTGCCAGCAGTAAGGACAGCTCTGGGGCCAACGTCCTGACTTTC. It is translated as CASSKDSSGANVLTF.